The present entry profiles one TCR beta chain with its context. This record comes from a study of blood T cell repertoires in COVID-19. For the study at large: From the United States, Italy and Spain came samples of acute and convalescent COVID-19. Nucleic acid was either cDNA or gDNA, and it came from T cells, B-cell-depleted T cells, or PBMCs.

Enrolment of Seattle patients took place during active infection, and they were followed longitudinally. V was pared by 5 bases and J by 0 bases, with 14 bases between. The V gene's germline CDR1 is LGHDT and CDR2 YNNKEL (reference sequence). This CDR3 region has 17 residues. Per the study methods: From reference gene primer amplification, estimates of nucleated cell counts were derived. Produced via immunoSEQ multiplex PCR; TCRdb's table is partial and in-frame only. V, J and clone size derive from that table, while D and trimming were established from the DNA sequence. The profile shows 150,000 to 200,000 clones, less than 90% of them singletons.

Sequenced: peripheral blood. This rearrangement joins TRBV3-1 (or the pseudogene TRBV3-2) to TRBJ1-6; no definite D call. The sequence was obtained from a woman aged 70-85 years with COVID-19, enrolled during active disease. The CDR3: CASSAAILSSYNSPLHF. CDR3 in DNA: TGTGCCAGCAGCGCCGCCATTCTGAGCTCCTATAATTCACCCCTCCACTTT.